Listed here are 20 T cell receptor beta chains from one sample, sequenced in a study of shared clonotypes between healthy human individuals. The repertoire was sequenced with immunoSEQ multiplex PCR; TCRdb's copy has only in-frame clones and lacks some. The table has a few million clones, 90% to 95% seen once. Sequencing used naive CD4+ T cells sorted from blood. Stated subset: CD45RA+ positively selected. All receptors derive from a man aged 18 to 30 in good health.

The chain has TRBV7-2 and TRBJ1-6; D gene uncertain. The germline CDR1 and CDR2 sequences are SGHTA and FQGNSA. The CDR3 has 18 amino acids. V was pared by 1 base and J by 0 bases, with 13 bases between. The chain's CDR3 is CASSLVPAATSYNSPLHF. DNA of the CDR3: TGTGCCAGCAGCTTAGTGCCGGCAGCGACCTCCTATAATTCACCCCTCCACTTT.

This rearrangement joins TRBV6-5 to TRBJ1-4; possible D gene TRBD1, 5 bases. Germline lookup yields CDR1 MNHEY and CDR2 SVGAGI. With 6 bases removed from V and 8 bases from J, the gap between germline ends came to 16 bases. The length of the CDR3 is 14 residues. The CDR3 DNA reads as TGTGCCAGCAGCGGCCAGGGCTCAACCGAAAAACTGTTTTTT. Amino acids: CASSGQGSTEKLFF.

In its sample, this clone was seen once. The V call is TRBV9, the J call TRBJ2-2; D is ambiguous. Germline CDR1 and CDR2: SGDLS and YYNGEE. This CDR3 has 14 residues. V lost 2 bases, J lost 1 base, and 6 bases lay in between. CDR3 amino acids: CASSVLMNTGELFF. CDR3 bases: TGTGCCAGCAGCGTCCTGATGAACACCGGGGAGCTGTTTTTT.

This sequence joins TRBV10-3 and TRBJ2-5; D unclear. This CDR3 has 13 amino acids. Germline CDR1 is ENHRY and CDR2 is SYGVKD. Trimming stripped 2 bases from V and 3 bases from J, with 7 bases between. The CDR3 loop is CAISEGFKETQYF. The CDR3 DNA follows: TGTGCCATCAGTGAGGGGTTTAAAGAGACCCAGTACTTC.

The V call is TRBV19, the J call TRBJ1-6; no definite D call. V was cut by 6 bases and J by 7 bases, with 7 bases left in between. Germline assignment: CDR1 LNHDA and CDR2 SQIVND (reference sequence). This CDR3 has 12 amino acids. For the CDR3, the DNA is TGTGCCAGTAGGGTACCCAATTCACCCCTCCACTTT. Encoded protein: CASRVPNSPLHF.

Notes on this clone: This sample also contains other DNA sequences that code for the same CDR3. The J gene is TRBJ1-5, the V gene TRBV18; the D is unclear. The CDR3 length is 14 residues. The germline V and J ends were trimmed by 4 bases and 3 bases, with 10 bases remaining between them. The germline CDR1 and CDR2 sequences are KGHSH and LQKENI. The CDR3 DNA is TGTGCCAGCTCACGGGGTACGGACAATCAGCCCCAGCATTTT. This translates into CASSRGTDNQPQHF. The whole variable domain, filled in from reference TRBV18 and TRBJ1-5, reads NAGVMQNPRHLVRRRGQEARLRCSPMKGHSHVYWYRQLPEEGLKFMVYLQKENIIDESGMPKERFSAEFPKEGPSILRIQQVVRGDSAAYFCASSRGTDNQPQHFGDGTRLSIL.

The chain combines TRBV28 with TRBJ1-5; 9 bases align to TRBD1. V shed 7 bases, J shed 6 bases, and the junction held 10 bases outside the gene matches. CDR3 length equals 15 residues. CDR1 MDHEN and CDR2 SYDVKM come from the germline V gene. The CDR3 spells CASKPGQGGGQPQHF. The CDR3 DNA is TGTGCCAGCAAACCGGGACAGGGCGGTGGTCAGCCCCAGCATTTT.

Points on this clone: Other DNA variants within this sample encode the same CDR3. This chain uses TRBV29-1 with TRBJ2-7, with 7 bases that match TRBD2. Trimming cost V 3 bases and J 6 bases; bases outside gene matches: 2. CDR1 is SQVTM, CDR2 ANQGSEA, per germline. This CDR3 region has 11 residues. The CDR3 bases are TGCAGCGTTGAGGGCGGGGGCGAGCAGTACTTC. As protein: CSVEGGGEQYF.

The V call is TRBV6-5, the J call TRBJ2-7, with D unclear. Trimming took 7 bases from V and 0 from J, leaving 13 bases between them. The germline V gene has CDR1 MNHEY and CDR2 SVGAGI. There are 14 residues in the CDR3. The CDR3 loop reads CASNKLKSSYEQYF. For the CDR3, the DNA is TGTGCCAGCAACAAGCTGAAAAGCTCCTACGAGCAGTACTTC.

This clone turned up a few times. The chain employs TRBV19 and TRBJ2-2; the D gene is possibly TRBD2 (6 bases). V lost 7 bases, J lost 1 base, and 13 bases lay in between. The germline gives CDR1 LNHDA, CDR2 SQIVND (reference sequence). CDR3 size: 15 residues. CDR3 protein: CASMSAGRNTGELFF. Here the CDR3 DNA reads TGTGCCAGTATGAGCGCGGGGCGGAACACCGGGGAGCTGTTTTTT.

This chain links TRBV6-1 with TRBJ2-7; perhaps TRBD1 as D (6 bases). V gave up 1 base and J gave up 4 bases, with 11 bases separating them. CDR3 size: 14 residues. CDR1 is MNHNS, CDR2 SASEGT, per germline. The CDR3 coding sequence is TGTGCCAGCAGTGAAGAATGGGGGCGGTACGAGCAGTACTTC. It is translated as CASSEEWGRYEQYF.

This clone was observed a single time. The chain links TRBV6-6 to TRBJ1-6; tentative D call: TRBD1 (6 bases). The V gene's germline CDR1 is MNHNY and CDR2 SVGAGI (reference sequence). V was clipped by 0 bases and J by 5 bases, with 8 bases between them. The CDR3 consists of 15 residues. CDR3 sequence reads: CASSYSTGNNSPLHF. In nucleotides, the CDR3 is TGTGCCAGCAGTTACTCGACAGGAAATAATTCACCCCTCCACTTT.

This clone was detected a few times. The CDR3 sequence is CASSPEYQAFF. CDR3 sequence (DNA): TGTGCCAGCAGCCCCGAATATCAAGCTTTCTTT. The chain has TRBV7-9 and TRBJ1-1, with D unclear. CDR1 and CDR2 (germline): SEHNR, FQNEAQ (reference sequence). The V gene lost 5 bases and the J gene lost 9 bases, with 10 bases spanning the gap. This CDR3 comprises 11 residues.

This clone was observed once. The chain employs TRBV6-5 and TRBJ1-5, with D possibly TRBD1 on 6 matching bases. Germline CDR1 is MNHEY and CDR2 is SVGAGI. The CDR3 spans 15 residues. V was trimmed by 1 base and J by 7 bases, leaving 14 bases between them. CDR3 DNA sequence: TGTGCCAGCAGTTACTTCGGGGGCGCGGGACAGCCCCAGCATTTT. This encodes CASSYFGGAGQPQHF.

The chain carries TRBV19 and TRBJ2-2, with 12 bases aligning to TRBD2. In germline, CDR1 is LNHDA, CDR2 SQIVND (reference sequence). The junction had 3 bases not matched to a gene; V was cut back by 3 bases and J by 7 bases. This CDR3 is 15 amino acids long. The DNA of the CDR3 is TGTGCCAGTAGTATGACTAGCGGGAGCTTCGGGGAGCTGTTTTTT. Translated, it gives CASSMTSGSFGELFF.

The chain is built from TRBV9 and TRBJ1-4; a weak D match, TRBD1 (6 bases). The CDR3 has 14 amino acids. Trimming cost V 7 bases and J 0 bases, with 10 bases left between them. Germline CDR1 SGDLS, CDR2 YYNGEE. Written as DNA, the CDR3 is TGTGCCAGCGGGAGGGGGACAACTAATGAAAAACTGTTTTTT. Its translation is CASGRGTTNEKLFF. Variable domain in full (rest from reference TRBV9 and TRBJ1-4): DSGVTQTPKHLITATGQRVTLRCSPRSGDLSVYWYQQSLDQGLQFLIQYYNGEERAKGNILERFSAQQFPDLHSELNLSSLELGDSALYFCASGRGTTNEKLFFGSGTQLSVL.

This chain joins TRBV28 and TRBJ1-4, with TRBD1 identical over 7 bases. The germline V gene has CDR1 MDHEN and CDR2 SYDVKM. This CDR3 spans 15 amino acids. V lost 3 bases, J lost 8 bases, and 9 bases stayed unmatched. The CDR3 sequence: CASSFGDRAQEKLFF. The CDR3 DNA reads TGTGCCAGCAGTTTTGGTGACAGGGCTCAGGAAAAACTGTTTTTT.

The chain uses TRBV10-3 and TRBJ1-2; TRBD1 is a possible D gene (6 bases). The germline gives CDR1 ENHRY, CDR2 SYGVKD. V was pared by 10 bases and J by 8 bases, with 23 bases between. This CDR3 is 14 amino acids long. The CDR3 DNA sequence: TGTGCCACCGTTGAAAACAGGGACACCTCGGGCTACACCTTC. This codes for CATVENRDTSGYTF.

The V and J genes are TRBV7-2 and TRBJ2-2; D remains unclear. This CDR3 is 16 amino acids long. V was clipped by 2 bases and J by 2 bases, with 12 bases between them. CDR1 and CDR2 (germline): SGHTA, FQGNSA. This CDR3 is CASSLYSPRNTGELFF. The CDR3 nucleotides read TGTGCCAGCAGCTTATACTCTCCAAGAAACACCGGGGAGCTGTTTTTT.

The chain recombines TRBV28 with TRBJ1-3; 10 bases line up with TRBD1. Trimming removed 6 bases from V and 16 bases from J; junction bases left unmatched: 12. Germline CDR1 and CDR2: MDHEN and SYDVKM. The CDR3 length is 13 residues. CDR3 sequence reads: CASSTGTGEYRYF. The CDR3 DNA reads TGTGCCAGCAGCACCGGGACAGGGGAGTATAGGTATTTT.